A single sample gave rise to the 8 T cell receptor beta chains below, sequenced in a study of blood T cell repertoires in COVID-19. TCRdb's copy holds only in-frame clones and misses some; the assay was immunoSEQ multiplex PCR. The data hold approximately 64,000 clones, with roughly 84% observed a single time. The sequenced sample consisted of peripheral blood. All receptors come from a man aged 70 or older with acute or convalescent COVID-19.

This clone was seen once. The chain links TRBV5-1 to TRBJ1-1; D unresolved. Trimming took 4 bases from V and 0 from J, leaving 10 bases between them. This CDR3 has 14 residues. From germline, CDR1 is SGHRS and CDR2 YFSETQ. The CDR3 here is CASSPRAVNTEAFF. The CDR3 DNA follows: TGCGCCAGCAGCCCGAGGGCGGTGAACACTGAAGCTTTCTTT.

The chain has TRBV18 and TRBJ2-3, with a possible D match to TRBD1 (5 bases). The V end lost 2 bases, the J end lost 1 base, and 13 bases lay between the germline ends. The CDR3 extends over 16 amino acids. Germline CDR1 KGHSH, CDR2 LQKENI. CDR3 sequence: CASSPFVTGGTDTQYF. The CDR3 DNA is TGTGCCAGCTCACCATTTGTAACAGGTGGCACAGATACGCAGTATTTT.

This rearrangement joins TRBV12-3 or TRBV12-4 to TRBJ2-7, with 7 bases fitting TRBD1. After removal of 6 bases from V and 3 bases from J, the junction contained 5 bases not matched to a gene. This CDR3 comprises 13 residues. CDR3 sequence (DNA): TGTGCCAGCAGACCAGGGGGAGACTACGAGCAGTACTTC. It codes for CASRPGGDYEQYF.

The chain couples TRBV30 to TRBJ1-4; D might be TRBD1 (5 bases). Germline V lookup: CDR1 GTSNPN, CDR2 SVGIG (reference sequence). The CDR3 extends over 13 amino acids. Trimming stripped 0 bases from V and 7 bases from J, with 9 bases between. This chain's CDR3 is CAWSVGVGEKLFF. The CDR3 coding sequence is TGTGCCTGGAGTGTAGGGGTGGGTGAAAAACTGTTTTTT.

The rearrangement links TRBV6-5 to TRBJ2-2, with a tentative D call TRBD1 (5 bases). The CDR3 is made up of 14 amino acids. From germline, CDR1 is MNHEY and CDR2 SVGAGI. V gave up 7 bases and J gave up 6 bases, with 15 bases separating them. The CDR3 reads CASKDTVVPGELFF. In DNA form, the CDR3 reads TGTGCCAGCAAGGACACGGTGGTTCCCGGGGAGCTGTTTTTT.

The rearrangement links TRBV28 to TRBJ2-3; a weak D match, TRBD1 (6 bases). The CDR3 consists of 15 residues. Germline CDR1 and CDR2: MDHEN and SYDVKM. V was trimmed by 3 bases and J by 6 bases, leaving 16 bases between them. The CDR3 reads CASSLSQIRGDTQYF. Here the CDR3 DNA reads TGTGCCAGCAGTTTGTCCCAAATAAGGGGGGATACGCAGTATTTT.

This chain joins TRBV9 and TRBJ2-1; D may be TRBD1 (7 bases). Germline CDR1 is SGDLS and CDR2 is YYNGEE. V was trimmed by 3 bases and J by 5 bases, leaving 9 bases between them. The CDR3 runs to 13 residues. The CDR3 protein is CASSARGDNEQFF. In DNA form, the CDR3 reads TGTGCCAGCAGCGCCAGGGGGGACAATGAGCAGTTCTTC.

The CDR3 spells CAISEWLGGNGYTF. CDR3 in DNA: TGTGCCATCAGTGAGTGGCTAGGGGGCAATGGCTACACCTTC. This chain joins TRBV10-3 and TRBJ1-2, with 7 bases that match TRBD1. The CDR3 covers 14 residues. The junction had 5 bases not matched to a gene; V was cut back by 1 base and J by 6 bases. Germline CDR1 ENHRY, CDR2 SYGVKD.